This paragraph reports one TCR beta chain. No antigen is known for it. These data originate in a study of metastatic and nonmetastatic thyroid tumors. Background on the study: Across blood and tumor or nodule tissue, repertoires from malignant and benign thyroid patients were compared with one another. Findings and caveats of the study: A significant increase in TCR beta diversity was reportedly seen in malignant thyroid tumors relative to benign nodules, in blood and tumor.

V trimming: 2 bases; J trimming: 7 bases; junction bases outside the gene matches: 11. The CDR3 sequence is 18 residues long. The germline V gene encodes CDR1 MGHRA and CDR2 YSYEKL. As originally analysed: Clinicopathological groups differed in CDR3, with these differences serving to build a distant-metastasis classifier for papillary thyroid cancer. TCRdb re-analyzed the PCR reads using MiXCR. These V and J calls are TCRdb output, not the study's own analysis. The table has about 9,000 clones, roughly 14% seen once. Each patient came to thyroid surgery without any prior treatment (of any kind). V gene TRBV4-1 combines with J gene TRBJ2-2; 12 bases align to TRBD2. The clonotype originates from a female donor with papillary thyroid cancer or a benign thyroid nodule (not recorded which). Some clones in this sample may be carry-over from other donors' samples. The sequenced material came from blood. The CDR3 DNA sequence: TGCGCCAGCAGCCAATCCGTTCTAGCGGGGGGGCCAGGCGGGGAGCTGTTTTTT. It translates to CASSQSVLAGGPGGELFF.